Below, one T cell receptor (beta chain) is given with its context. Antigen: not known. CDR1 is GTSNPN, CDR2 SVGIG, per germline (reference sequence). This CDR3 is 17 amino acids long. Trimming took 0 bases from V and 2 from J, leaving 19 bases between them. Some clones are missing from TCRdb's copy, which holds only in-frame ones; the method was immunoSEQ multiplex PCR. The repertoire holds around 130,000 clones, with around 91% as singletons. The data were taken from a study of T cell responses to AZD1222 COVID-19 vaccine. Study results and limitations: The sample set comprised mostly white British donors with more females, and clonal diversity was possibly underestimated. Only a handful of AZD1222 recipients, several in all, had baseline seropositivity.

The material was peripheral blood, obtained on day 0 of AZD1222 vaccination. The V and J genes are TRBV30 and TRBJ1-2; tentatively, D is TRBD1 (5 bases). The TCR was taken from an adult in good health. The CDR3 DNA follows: TGTGCCTGGAGTGTTTACCGGGGCCCAAGGAGGAACTATGGCTACACCTTC. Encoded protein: CAWSVYRGPRRNYGYTF.